This T cell receptor beta chain was profiled in a study of blood T cell repertoires in COVID-19. Background on the study: Acute and convalescent COVID-19 specimens originated in the United States, Italy and Spain. Nucleic acid was either cDNA or gDNA, and it came from T cells, B-cell-depleted T cells, or PBMCs.

Trimming cost V 1 base and J 7 bases; bases outside gene matches: 4. The CDR3 sequence is 14 residues long. Germline V gives CDR1 SGHTA, CDR2 FQGNSA. Original handling: Nucleated cell number was recorded as an estimate derived from reference gene primer amplification. The repertoire was sequenced with immunoSEQ multiplex PCR; TCRdb's copy has only in-frame clones and lacks some. V, J and clone size are taken as reported in that table, and D and trimming were inferred from the DNA itself. Of approximately 80,000 clones detected, more than 85% appear once; the ten largest clones hold roughly 5.1%. Material for sequencing was peripheral blood. J is TRBJ1-2 and V is TRBV7-2, with TRBD1 matching 9 bases. This clonotype was obtained from a man aged 35 to 55 with acute or convalescent COVID-19. DNA of the CDR3: TGTGCCAGCAGCTTAGACAGGGGGCTTGGTGGCTACACCTTC. Translation gives CASSLDRGLGGYTF.